The clone carrying this T cell receptor beta chain has a single count. The antigen is unknown. These data are taken from a study of cytomegalovirus exposure and HLA in healthy donors. The data were produced by immunoSEQ multiplex PCR, yet TCRdb's version contains in-frame clones alone and is incomplete. The table shows 180,000 or so clones, with approximately 82% occurring only once. Broader study findings: Most TCR sequences were uncommon, yet certain public TCRs appeared in many donors. The tendency of first-cohort TCR clusters to co-occur in the 120 or so validation repertoires was identified by a subsequent analysis. The study labeled approximately 150 TCR beta chains cytomegalovirus-associated.

The V gene end was trimmed by 7 bases and the J gene end by 6 bases; junction bases not matched to a gene: 18. The V gene's germline CDR1 is MNHEY and CDR2 SMNVEV (reference sequence). This CDR3 has 17 residues. The clonotype originates from a young woman in good health and CMV-seropositive. The material sequenced was PBMCs. V and J are TRBV27 and TRBJ2-1; 7 positions agree with TRBD2. CDR3 sequence reads: CASTHSLALLSGNEQFF. The CDR3 bases are TGTGCCAGCACCCACTCACTAGCGTTGTTATCTGGCAATGAGCAGTTCTTC.